The 2 T cell receptor beta chains below were found in one sample sequenced in a study of cytomegalovirus exposure and HLA in healthy donors. PCR involved 60 Vbeta and 13 Jbeta primers. Measured with immunoSEQ multiplex PCR; TCRdb has only the in-frame clones, and not every one. The repertoire consists of about 92,000 clones, with 60% to 80% occurring once and the leading ten covering under 8%. Sequences were obtained from PBMCs. The source of these receptors is a man between 50 and 59 years old in good health and CMV-seropositive.

The chain is built from TRBV4-3 and TRBJ2-7; 10 bases fit TRBD2. There are 17 residues in the CDR3. The V gene end was trimmed by 3 bases and the J gene end by 8 bases; junction bases not matched to a gene: 16. CDR1 is LGHNA, CDR2 YSLEER, per germline. The CDR3 region is CASSQDYSGTSVFKQYF. Written as DNA, the CDR3 is TGCGCCAGCAGCCAGGATTACTCCGGGACTAGCGTATTCAAGCAGTACTTC.

DNA for the CDR3: TGTGCCAGCAGCTTAGGGACTTCGGGCAGGAACTATGGCTACACCTTC. This codes for CASSLGTSGRNYGYTF. V usage is TRBV7-2 and J usage is TRBJ1-2, with D unresolved. Germline loops: CDR1 SGHTA, CDR2 FQGNSA. There are 16 residues in the CDR3. Trimming took 1 base from V and 2 from J, leaving 14 bases between them.